This entry lists 19 T cell receptor beta chains sequenced from one sample in a study of cytomegalovirus exposure and HLA in healthy donors. Assay used: immunoSEQ multiplex PCR; TCRdb lists only in-frame clones, some missing. Here the sample spans 150,000 to 200,000 clones, 84% being singletons. Sequences were obtained from PBMCs. The source of these receptors is a woman under 40 in good health and CMV-seropositive.

This clone was observed a few times. The V gene is TRBV4-2, the J gene TRBJ2-1; TRBD2 is a possible D gene (5 bases). V was cut by 1 base and J by 6 bases, with 10 bases left in between. This CDR3 has 14 residues. Looked up from germline, CDR1 is LGHNA and CDR2 is YNFKEQ. The CDR3 spells CASSQGSSVNEQFF. CDR3 sequence (DNA): TGTGCCAGCAGCCAAGGAAGTAGCGTCAATGAGCAGTTCTTC.

The genes are TRBV6-5 and TRBJ1-2, with 9 bases aligning to TRBD1. V lost 2 bases, J lost 7 bases, and 8 bases stayed unmatched. The germline gives CDR1 MNHEY, CDR2 SVGAGI. The CDR3 is 15 residues long. CDR3 protein: CASSYGTGSALGYTF. Here the CDR3 DNA reads TGTGCCAGCAGTTACGGGACAGGGTCAGCTCTTGGCTACACCTTC.

The genes are TRBV14 and TRBJ2-1; tentatively, D is TRBD2 (5 bases). Looked up from germline, CDR1 is SGHDN and CDR2 is FVKESK. The CDR3 runs 15 residues. Trimming shortened V by 0 bases and J by 6 bases, and 12 bases separated the two germline ends. CDR3 region: CASSQDLWETNEQFF. The CDR3 coding sequence is TGTGCCAGCAGCCAAGATCTTTGGGAGACCAATGAGCAGTTCTTC. Based on the CDR3 plus reference TRBV14 and TRBJ2-1, the full variable domain is EAGVTQFPSHSVIEKGQTVTLRCDPISGHDNLYWYRRVMGKEIKFLLHFVKESKQDESGMPNNRFLAERTGGTYSTLKVQPAELEDSGVYFCASSQDLWETNEQFFGPGTRLTVL.

This clone was seen a single time. The chain combines TRBV30 with TRBJ1-2; D is unresolved. The V gene's germline CDR1 is GTSNPN and CDR2 SVGIG (reference sequence). The CDR3 runs 13 residues. The DNA for the CDR3 is TGTGCGTCGGGATCCGGGCAACTCTATGGCTACACCTTC. Translated, it gives CASGSGQLYGYTF.

The V and J genes are TRBV5-1 and TRBJ2-7, with a possible D match to TRBD1 (6 bases). This CDR3 is built from 15 residues. Germline CDR1 is SGHRS and CDR2 is YFSETQ. Trimming removed 0 bases from V and 5 bases from J, with 15 bases in between. CDR3 DNA: TGCGCCAGCAGCTTGGCTCCAGGGGAATACGACGAGCAGTACTTC. Amino acids: CASSLAPGEYDEQYF.

This clone was seen only a few times. This chain connects TRBV6-5 to TRBJ1-5; D gene unclear. V lost 0 bases and J lost 6, with 9 bases in between. The CDR3 has 14 amino acids. Germline CDR1 is MNHEY and CDR2 is SVGAGI. CDR3 loop: CASSYSRLAQPQHF. The CDR3 coding sequence is TGTGCCAGCAGTTACTCGCGTTTAGCTCAGCCCCAGCATTTT.

The table lists this clone with a few counts. The chain is built from TRBV6-5 and TRBJ2-7, with TRBD1 matching 8 bases. This CDR3 is 13 amino acids long. V shed 5 bases and J 3 bases; nucleotides not matched to a gene: 3. CDR1 and CDR2 from the germline V gene are MNHEY and SVGAGI. The CDR3 DNA sequence: TGTGCCAGCAGTCGGGACAGGAGCTACGAGCAGTACTTC. This sequence encodes CASSRDRSYEQYF.

The rearrangement links TRBV29-1 to TRBJ1-2; TRBD1 might be the D (6 bases). Trimming pared 7 bases from V and 2 bases from J, leaving 14 bases between. In germline, CDR1 is SQVTM, CDR2 ANQGSEA. The CDR3 runs 13 residues. The CDR3 is CSARDNLNYGYTF. CDR3 DNA sequence: TGCAGCGCCCGGGACAACTTAAACTATGGCTACACCTTC.

This clone turned up a few times. The CDR3 sequence is CASSPDRGSGEQYF. The CDR3 DNA is TGTGCCAGCAGCCCGGACAGGGGGTCGGGGGAGCAGTACTTC. The chain employs TRBV5-6 and TRBJ2-7; 10 nucleotides match TRBD1. This CDR3 has 14 amino acids. Unmatched junction bases numbered 8, after V lost 4 bases and J lost 7 bases. Germline V lookup: CDR1 SGHDT, CDR2 YYEEEE.

This clone was counted once. The CDR3 loop reads CASSLEATVNTEAFF. CDR3 in DNA: TGTGCCAGCAGCTTAGAAGCAACGGTGAACACTGAAGCTTTCTTT. The chain recombines TRBV11-2 with TRBJ1-1, with unresolved D. Germline V gives CDR1 SGHAT, CDR2 FQNNGV. The CDR3 totals 15 residues. V lost 0 bases, J lost 0 bases, and 8 bases lay in between.

The J gene is TRBJ2-5, the V gene TRBV15; D uncertain. Germline V gene data show CDR1 as LNHNV and CDR2 as YYDKDF (reference sequence). The CDR3 runs to 12 residues. Between the trimmed V and J ends, which lost 8 bases and 0 bases, there was a span of 7 bases. CDR3 bases: TGTGCCACCTCCGCTAACCAAGAGACCCAGTACTTC. Translated: CATSANQETQYF.

This chain connects TRBV10-1 to TRBJ2-7, with a tentative D call TRBD1 (5 bases). V was pared by 8 bases and J by 4 bases, with 15 bases between. There are 13 residues in the CDR3. CDR1 is WNHNN, CDR2 SYGVQD, per germline (reference sequence). The CDR3 nucleotides read TGCGCCAGCCAGGGTACTTTGGGTTACGAGCAGTACTTC. It codes for CASQGTLGYEQYF.

The chain joins TRBV5-1 to TRBJ2-6; 10 bases fit TRBD2. CDR3 length: 21 amino acids. V lost 8 bases and J lost 0; bases outside the gene matches: 20. Germline values: CDR1 SGHRS, CDR2 YFSETQ. Here the CDR3 reads CASTASGSFSKANSGANVLTF. CDR3 coding DNA: TGCGCCAGTACCGCTAGCGGGAGTTTTAGCAAAGCGAACTCTGGGGCCAACGTCCTGACTTTC.

The chain employs TRBV4-2 and TRBJ2-5; 7 bases agree with TRBD2. J gave up 5 bases and V 4 bases, and 10 bases lay outside the gene matches. Germline V lookup: CDR1 LGHNA, CDR2 YNFKEQ. This CDR3 region has 15 residues. The CDR3 protein is CASSLGGRAGETQYF. DNA for the CDR3: TGTGCCAGCAGCCTTGGGGGGAGGGCCGGGGAGACCCAGTACTTC.

The chain uses TRBV28 and TRBJ2-3; D might be TRBD2 (5 bases). Deletions cut 10 bases from V and 5 bases from J, with 16 bases between. The CDR3 loop spans 13 amino acids. CDR1 and CDR2 from the germline V gene are MDHEN and SYDVKM. Written as DNA, the CDR3 is TGTGCCACCAGACCTGCTGGAGGAGATACGCAGTATTTT. This translates into CATRPAGGDTQYF.

V gene TRBV11-2 combines with J gene TRBJ2-1; D is perhaps TRBD1 (6 bases). This CDR3 has 16 residues. The V end was cut by 8 bases, the J end by 6 bases, with 23 bases between. Germline assignment: CDR1 SGHAT and CDR2 FQNNGV. CDR3 protein: CASRPYGQSGSNEQFF. For the CDR3, the DNA is TGTGCCAGCCGACCTTATGGACAGTCGGGATCCAATGAGCAGTTCTTC. The full variable domain, in which reference TRBV11-2 and TRBJ2-1 provide the parts outside the CDR3, is EAGVAQSPRYKIIEKRQSVAFWCNPISGHATLYWYQQILGQGPKLLIQFQNNGVVDDSQLPKDRFSAERLKGVDSTLKIQPAKLEDSAVYLCASRPYGQSGSNEQFFGPGTRLTVL.

The CDR3 sequence: CATRAGTGDTGELFF. The CDR3 DNA follows: TGTGCCACCCGGGCGGGGACAGGGGACACCGGGGAGCTGTTTTTT. This chain links TRBV7-9 with TRBJ2-2; TRBD1 matches at 10 bases. V was clipped by 10 bases and J by 3 bases; unmatched bases: 8. The CDR3 is made up of 15 amino acids. Germline V gene data show CDR1 as SEHNR and CDR2 as FQNEAQ (reference sequence).

The chain has TRBV5-1 and TRBJ2-2; D is possibly TRBD2 (7 bases). V was cut by 4 bases and J by 2 bases, with 15 bases left in between. CDR1 is SGHRS and CDR2 is YFSETQ in the germline V gene. The CDR3 is made up of 16 amino acids. This chain's CDR3 is CASSGNRGANTGELFF. CDR3 DNA: TGCGCCAGCAGCGGCAATCGGGGGGCCAACACCGGGGAGCTGTTTTTT.

The chain joins TRBV5-6 to TRBJ2-7, with D unresolved. CDR3 length: 11 residues. Trimming took 3 bases from V and 3 from J, leaving 4 bases between them. The germline V gene has CDR1 SGHDT and CDR2 YYEEEE. CDR3 nucleotide sequence: TGTGCCAGCAGCTATAACTACGAGCAGTACTTC. It translates to CASSYNYEQYF.